This TCR beta chain comes out of a study of T cells after yellow fever vaccination (dated by TCRdb to between 2018 and 2021). Looking at the study overall: Libraries from fractions with low cell numbers were prepared with the SMART-Seq v4 Ultra Low Input RNA kit. To follow T-cell clones before and after both primary and booster YFV17D yellow fever vaccination, bulk TCR alpha and beta repertoires underwent longitudinal sequencing. The cohort comprised two healthy male donors, one aged 18 to 30 and one aged 30 to 39 years. Bulk PBMC replicates and cell subsets were isolated from blood drawn at multiple timepoints before and after both primary and secondary immunization. General findings and caveats noted by the study authors: After the booster, most of the clones that had expanded following primary vaccination were detected again (almost 98% of CD4 and around 90% of CD8), which suggests that memory was broadly maintained. Compared with the primary T-cell response, the secondary T-cell response was faster but weaker, reaching its peak on day 5 rather than on day 15. Because the study included only two donors, the extent to which the findings can be generalized is limited. Computational filtering was required because FACS-sorted repertoires could contain abundant contaminating clonotypes from the bulk population. A small share of clonotypes occurred in both CD4 and CD8 compartments, likely arising from convergent recombination.

The sample's treatment or condition label is to be understood as: live attenuated yellow fever vaccine strain. Two biological replicates of bulk PBMCs were collected at each blood-draw timepoint. PBMCs were isolated from peripheral blood using a standard Ficoll-Paque protocol. RNA was extracted with TriZol from bulk PBMCs, CD4 and CD8 fractions, and dextramer-positive and dextramer-negative fractions. About this clonotype: Its antigen is currently not known. Within one base of it there is no much larger clone, and no base qualities were kept.

The reads were generated on an Illumina NovaSeq 6000. TCR cDNA was made using 5'RACE template switching, a step that added a universal primer site and unique molecular identifiers. Priming for cDNA synthesis came from both the TCR alpha and TCR beta constant segments. Libraries were amplified in two PCR steps, with sample barcodes and sequencing adapters added in the second step. Sequencing of the libraries was done on either Illumina HiSeq 2500 (2x100 bp) or NovaSeq (2x150 bp). In the authors' own workflow: Demultiplexing of reads and collapsing into UMI consensus sequences were performed with MIGEC, and V(D)J alignment was carried out with MiXCR. Vaccine-responding clonotypes were defined with edgeR using replicate PBMC samples, requiring FDR below 0.01 and a log2 fold change above 5 up to day 15. Each bulk clonotype was labeled CD4 or CD8 based on which sequenced repertoire, CD4 or CD8, contained the clonotype at higher abundance. TCRdb passed the public sequencing reads through fastp at Q25 and MiXCR, retaining productive beta sequences. Here each entry gathers all rows of one CDR3 protein and keeps the most common genes and DNA. Clone size and V and J calls follow TCRdb, not the original study. This sample gives hundreds of thousands of distinct CDR3 sequences in total; about 17% of them show up just once. 18% of the sample lies in the top ten.

V sheds 1 base and J sheds 1 base, leaving 10 bases between their ends. CDR1 and CDR2, looked up from the germline V gene, are SGHAT and FQNNGV. The CDR3 holds 15 amino acids from the cysteine to the phenylalanine. The read is trimmed to its CDR3 DNA, 45 bases read in frame from base 1. The chain is assembled from TRBV11-2 and TRBJ1-2; TRBD1 might be the D gene, on 5 matching bases. The receptor was isolated from a man aged 18 to 29 who received the YFV17D yellow fever vaccine. The specimen was PBMCs, collected before the yellow fever booster vaccination. In nucleotide form, the sequence is TGTGCCAGCAGCTTAGTGAGGGGCCGTAACTATGGCTACACCTTC. Its amino acids are CASSLVRGRNYGYTF.